The rows below give T cell receptor beta chains drawn from one sample of a study of human CD8 memory T cell subsets. TCRdb reprocessed the 5' RACE reads, keeping one entry per CDR3 protein, no DNA. The table lists approximately 7,500 distinct CDR3 sequences. The source material was CD8+ T cells from PBMCs. The receptors were sampled from a human donor in good health. Both conserved end residues are part of each CDR3. Not every row has a clone size; where given, it reads once, few, many or a size class.

size,V,J,CDR3
medium-sized,TRBV7-2,TRBJ2-1,CASSAWDRARDEQFF
NA,TRBV20-1,TRBJ2-4,CSATAGDAKNIQYF
NA,TRBV4-1,TRBJ2-1,CASSQEGTGFGEQFF
NA,TRBV9,TRBJ2-7,CASSVEGGPSGEQYF
large,TRBV5-1,TRBJ2-7,CASELTGEGEQYF
NA,TRBV3-1,TRBJ2-7,CASSPVTGSTYEQYF
NA,TRBV5-6,TRBJ2-5,CASSFRSGETQYF
NA,TRBV7-3,TRBJ2-3,CASSSGLATDTQYF
NA,TRBV27,TRBJ1-5,CASSPTGISGGPQHF
NA,TRBV7-9,TRBJ2-5,CASSPRTTLAGVGETQYF
NA,TRBV7-6,TRBJ2-7,CASSLIMGEQYF
NA,TRBV29-1,TRBJ2-1,CSVATGVDEQFF
medium-sized,TRBV7-9,TRBJ2-1,CASSSYSSGPYNEQFF